This TCR beta chain was identified during a study of blood T cell repertoires in COVID-19. V lost 3 bases to trimming and J lost 11 bases; unmatched junction nucleotides: 9. There are 13 residues in the CDR3. Germline loops: CDR1 SGHDN, CDR2 FVKESK. TCRdb keeps only in-frame clones here, not all; method: immunoSEQ multiplex PCR. The top ten hold about 7.3% of the sample, which has fewer than 450,000 clones, approximately 91% seen once. This clone was detected only a few times. V gene TRBV14 combines with J gene TRBJ1-1, with 7 bases aligning to TRBD1. This clonotype originated in a woman aged 70-85 years with COVID-19, enrolled during active disease. Sequencing used peripheral blood. DNA of the CDR3: TGTGCCAGCAGCCATACAGGGGCGCCGCGGGCTTTCTTT. Translated, it gives CASSHTGAPRAFF.